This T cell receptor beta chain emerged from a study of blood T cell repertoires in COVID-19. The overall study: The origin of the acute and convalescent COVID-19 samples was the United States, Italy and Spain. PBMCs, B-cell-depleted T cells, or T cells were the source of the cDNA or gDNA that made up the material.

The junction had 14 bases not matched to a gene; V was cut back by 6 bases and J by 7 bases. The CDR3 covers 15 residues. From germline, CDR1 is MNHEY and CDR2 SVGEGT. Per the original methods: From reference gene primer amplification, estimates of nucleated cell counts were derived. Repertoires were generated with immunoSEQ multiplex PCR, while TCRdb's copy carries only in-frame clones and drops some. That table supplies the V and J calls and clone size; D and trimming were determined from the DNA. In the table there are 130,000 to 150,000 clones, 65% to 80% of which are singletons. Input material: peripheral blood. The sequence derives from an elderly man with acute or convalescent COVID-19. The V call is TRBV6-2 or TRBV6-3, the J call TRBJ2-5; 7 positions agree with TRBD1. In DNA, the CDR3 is TGTGCCAGCAGCGCCCAGGAAGGGGGCTGGGGGACCCAGTACTTC. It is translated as CASSAQEGGWGTQYF.